The source of this TCR beta chain is a study of radiotherapy plus CTLA-4 blockade in lung cancer. Study context: Patients showed objective responses in about 18% of cases and disease control in roughly 30%. General study results and limits: The study found tumor-derived TCR clones expanded in blood after radiotherapy plus ipilimumab. Early blood T cell clone dynamics reportedly forecast response best, with interferon-beta.

Sequencing was performed with immunoSEQ multiplex PCR; in TCRdb, only in-frame clones are kept and a portion is missing. The table records roughly 100,000 clones, over 75% of them present only once. Concerning this clone itself: Its antigen is undetermined.

Germline-derived CDR1 and CDR2 are KGHSH and LQKENI. The CDR3 runs 14 residues. Chemo-refractory metastatic non-small-cell lung cancer patients were treated with focal radiation plus CTLA-4 blockade with ipilimumab. The genes are TRBV18 and TRBJ2-5, with a weak D call TRBD2 (5 bases). The J call is doubtful: the DNA matches TRBJ2-7 better. The sequence derives from a human donor with non-small cell lung cancer that progressed on radiotherapy plus ipilimumab. Some clones in this sample may be carry-over from other donors' samples. The sample consisted of peripheral blood, taken from a patient treated with radiotherapy plus ipilimumab. The CDR3: CASSPAGGSYEQYF. In nucleotides, the CDR3 is TGTGCCAGCTCACCTGCAGGAGGCTCCTACGAGCAGTACTTC.